Below, 20 T cell receptor beta chains from the same sample are listed, as sequenced in a study of beta chain features in type 1 diabetes. The isolated RNA, all of it, was reverse transcribed, so expressed TCRB transcripts were what got sequenced. The table came from immunoSEQ multiplex PCR; TCRdb's copy has only in-frame clones and leaves some out. The repertoire includes over 300,000 clones, less than 10% of them detected once, and under 0.5% sits in the top ten. Sequencing input: central memory CD4+ T cells from blood. The receptors originated from a woman younger than 35 in good health.

The chain links TRBV15 to TRBJ2-7; TRBD2 might be the D (6 bases). The CDR3 consists of 15 residues. The germline CDR1 and CDR2 sequences are LNHNV and YYDKDF (reference sequence). Deletions cut 1 base from V and 9 bases from J, with 19 bases between. The CDR3 coding sequence is TGTGCCACCAGCAGAGGGGACGCGGGGCTTGGGGTGCAGTACTTC. This encodes CATSRGDAGLGVQYF.

The rearrangement joins TRBV2 to TRBJ2-1; 8 nucleotides align to TRBD1. The V gene's germline CDR1 is SNHLY and CDR2 FYNNEI. The CDR3 is 12 residues long. The trim removed 9 bases at V and 9 bases at J, leaving 7 bases unmatched. This chain's CDR3 is CASNRGAAEQFF. In nucleotides, the CDR3 is TGTGCCAGTAACAGGGGGGCGGCTGAGCAGTTCTTC.

This clone was counted between two and nine times. This chain uses TRBV7-9 with TRBJ1-2, with 8 positions matching TRBD1. Germline V CDR1 and CDR2: SEHNR, FQNEAQ (reference sequence). CDR3 length: 14 residues. Germline trimming cut 6 bases from V and 4 bases from J; bases unmatched to any gene: 7. The CDR3 nucleotides are TGTGCCAGCAGTTATGCGACAGGGGTCTATGGCTACACCTTC. This gives the protein CASSYATGVYGYTF.

A few counts support this clone. The V call is TRBV5-6, the J call TRBJ2-1; 7 nucleotides line up with TRBD1. There are 15 residues in the CDR3. Germline loops: CDR1 SGHDT, CDR2 YYEEEE. V was pared by 1 base and J by 4 bases, with 5 bases of the junction left unmatched. CDR3 sequence: CASSLPGTEYNEQFF. CDR3 nucleotide sequence: TGTGCCAGCAGCTTGCCTGGGACAGAGTACAATGAGCAGTTCTTC. The variable domain in full, completed from reference TRBV5-6 and TRBJ2-1, reads DAGVTQSPTHLIKTRGQQVTLRCSPKSGHDTVSWYQQALGQGPQFIFQYYEEEERQRGNFPDRFSGHQFPNYSSELNVNALLLGDSALYLCASSLPGTEYNEQFFGPGTRLTVL.

V gene TRBV7-9 combines with J gene TRBJ2-5, with 11 positions matching TRBD1. The CDR3 loop spans 14 amino acids. From germline, CDR1 is SEHNR and CDR2 FQNEAQ (reference sequence). Unmatched junction bases numbered 3, after V lost 5 bases and J lost 4 bases. The CDR3 here is CASSRDRGRETQYF. The CDR3, as DNA: TGTGCCAGCAGCCGGGACAGGGGGAGAGAGACCCAGTACTTC.

This clone came up a few times. The V gene is TRBV7-8, the J gene TRBJ1-4, with 9 bases that match TRBD1. The V segment lost 4 bases and the J segment 5 bases; nucleotides outside the gene matches: 5. The CDR3 is 15 residues long. Germline V gene sequence: CDR1 SGHVS, CDR2 FQNEAQ. The CDR3 nucleotides are TGTGCCAGCAGCTCCACAGGGGGCCCCAATGAAAAACTGTTTTTT. Amino acids: CASSSTGGPNEKLFF.

This clone was seen ten or more times. V gene TRBV28 combines with J gene TRBJ2-7; possibly TRBD2 for D (5 bases). Germline V CDR1 and CDR2: MDHEN, SYDVKM. Trimming shortened V by 5 bases and J by 5 bases, and 16 bases separated the two germline ends. There are 14 residues in the CDR3. The CDR3 nucleotides are TGTGCCAGCAGTCCTGGGTCGAGGGTCGACGAGCAGTACTTC. Translation: CASSPGSRVDEQYF.

In its sample, this clone was seen many times. This chain links TRBV2 with TRBJ1-4; 9 nucleotides agree with TRBD1. The J segment lost 2 bases and the V segment lost 5 bases, leaving 3 bases of the junction unmatched. This CDR3 spans 15 amino acids. CDR1 is SNHLY, CDR2 FYNNEI, per germline. For the CDR3, the DNA is TGTGCCAGCAGTAAGGACAGGGGCACTAATGAAAAACTGTTTTTT. It is translated as CASSKDRGTNEKLFF.

This clone was counted a few times. The gene calls are TRBV7-2 and TRBJ2-5; 11 bases fit TRBD1. The J segment lost 4 bases and the V segment lost 1 base, leaving 5 bases of the junction unmatched. CDR3 size: 16 residues. Germline assignment: CDR1 SGHTA and CDR2 FQGNSA. The CDR3 coding sequence is TGTGCCAGCAGCTTAGTAGGACAGGGGGCTGGAGAGACCCAGTACTTC. It is translated as CASSLVGQGAGETQYF.

The chain couples TRBV7-2 to TRBJ2-5; a possible D gene is TRBD2 (5 bases). From germline, CDR1 is SGHTA and CDR2 FQGNSA. The germline V and J ends were trimmed by 3 bases and 3 bases, with 8 bases remaining between them. CDR3 length equals 13 residues. The CDR3 DNA reads as TGTGCCAGCAGCTTTATGCGGGAAGAGACCCAGTACTTC. This translates into CASSFMREETQYF.

This clone was found a few times. CDR3 region: CSVLAGNTGELFF. CDR3 nucleotide sequence: TGCAGCGTTCTAGCGGGCAACACCGGGGAGCTGTTTTTT. The chain couples TRBV29-1 to TRBJ2-2, with 8 bases matching TRBD2. The CDR3 runs to 13 residues. The V gene end was trimmed by 5 bases and the J gene end by 2 bases; junction bases not matched to a gene: 1. Germline CDR1 reads SQVTM; CDR2 reads ANQGSEA.

As to this clone: This same CDR3 is encoded by further DNA sequences in the sample. The rearrangement uses TRBV18 and TRBJ2-7, with unresolved D. There are 13 residues in the CDR3. Trimming pared 4 bases from V and 1 base from J, leaving 8 bases between. The germline V gene has CDR1 KGHSH and CDR2 LQKENI. The CDR3 protein is CASSLGYSYEQYF. The CDR3 nucleotides read TGTGCCAGCTCACTGGGATATTCCTACGAGCAGTACTTC.

This clone appeared a few times. The CDR3 DNA follows: TGTGCCAGCAGCACGGGACTAGCGGAGCAGTTCTTC. This codes for CASSTGLAEQFF. This chain uses TRBV5-4 with TRBJ2-1, with TRBD2 identical over 10 bases. The junction had 2 bases not matched to a gene; V was cut back by 4 bases and J by 10 bases. The CDR3 has 12 residues. Germline V lookup: CDR1 SGHNT, CDR2 YYREEE (reference sequence). Complete variable domain (other parts from reference TRBV5-4 and TRBJ2-1): ETGVTQSPTHLIKTRGQQVTLRCSSQSGHNTVSWYQQALGQGPQFIFQYYREEENGRGNFPPRFSGLQFPNYSSELNVNALELDDSALYLCASSTGLAEQFFGPGTRLTVL.

This clone was counted only a few times. This chain links TRBV7-2 with TRBJ2-5; D may be TRBD1 or TRBD2 (6 bases each). V was cut by 5 bases and J by 1 base, with 11 bases left in between. Germline CDR1 SGHTA, CDR2 FQGNSA. The CDR3 is 14 amino acids. The CDR3 protein is CASSQQGGQETQYF. Here the CDR3 DNA reads TGTGCCAGCAGCCAACAGGGAGGCCAAGAGACCCAGTACTTC.

V and J are TRBV19 and TRBJ2-1, with D perhaps matching TRBD1 (6 bases). Trimming removed 9 bases at V and 7 bases at J, with 22 bases between. Germline CDR1 reads LNHDA; CDR2 reads SQIVND (reference sequence). The CDR3 has 15 residues. The DNA of the CDR3 is TGTGCCAGCCTTAGAACTGGGAGAGGGGGTAATGAGCAGTTCTTC. This encodes CASLRTGRGGNEQFF. The variable domain in full, completed from reference TRBV19 and TRBJ2-1, reads DGGITQSPKYLFRKEGQNVTLSCEQNLNHDAMYWYRQDPGQGLRLIYYSQIVNDFQKGDIAEGYSVSREKKESFPLTVTSAQKNPTAFYLCASLRTGRGGNEQFFGPGTRLTVL.

The J gene is TRBJ2-5, the V gene TRBV7-9; possible D gene TRBD2, 6 bases. CDR3 length: 14 residues. Germline values: CDR1 SEHNR, CDR2 FQNEAQ (reference sequence). The ends were cut back, 7 bases at V and 1 base at J, with 13 bases in the middle. For the CDR3, the DNA is TGTGCCAGCAAGTTAGGTAGCGGCCAAGAGACCCAGTACTTC. Translating it yields CASKLGSGQETQYF.

This chain connects TRBV5-6 to TRBJ2-3; a weak D match, TRBD1 (6 bases). The CDR3 is made up of 15 amino acids. V dropped 6 bases and J dropped 0 bases, with 14 bases sitting between them. The V gene's germline CDR1 is SGHDT and CDR2 YYEEEE. The CDR3 DNA reads TGTGCCAGCACCAGGGGTTTGGGAAGCACAGATACGCAGTATTTT. This gives the protein CASTRGLGSTDTQYF.

The rearrangement uses TRBV11-2 and TRBJ1-1; D is unresolved. Deletions cut 5 bases from V and 5 bases from J, with 12 bases between. In germline, CDR1 is SGHAT, CDR2 FQNNGV. CDR3 length: 13 amino acids. CDR3 sequence (DNA): TGTGCCAGCAGCGCGAACGGTCGGACTGAAGCTTTCTTT. It is translated as CASSANGRTEAFF.

The rearrangement links TRBV9 to TRBJ2-3, with TRBD2 matching over 10 bases. Trimming cost V 4 bases and J 0 bases; bases outside gene matches: 17. This CDR3 comprises 20 residues. CDR1 and CDR2 (germline): SGDLS, YYNGEE. The CDR3 spells CASSQHIPGTSDTSTDTQYF. The CDR3 region has the DNA TGTGCCAGCAGCCAACACATTCCCGGGACTAGCGACACTAGCACAGATACGCAGTATTTT.

The V call is TRBV9, the J call TRBJ2-1; D not certain. Trimming took 6 bases from V and 0 from J, leaving 16 bases between them. CDR1 and CDR2 (germline): SGDLS, YYNGEE. This CDR3 is 16 amino acids long. CDR3 sequence (DNA): TGTGCCAGCACCCCTTCAGCGCCTAGCTCCTACAATGAGCAGTTCTTC. It encodes CASTPSAPSSYNEQFF. The full variable domain, its missing parts supplied by reference TRBV9 and TRBJ2-1, is DSGVTQTPKHLITATGQRVTLRCSPRSGDLSVYWYQQSLDQGLQFLIQYYNGEERAKGNILERFSAQQFPDLHSELNLSSLELGDSALYFCASTPSAPSSYNEQFFGPGTRLTVL.